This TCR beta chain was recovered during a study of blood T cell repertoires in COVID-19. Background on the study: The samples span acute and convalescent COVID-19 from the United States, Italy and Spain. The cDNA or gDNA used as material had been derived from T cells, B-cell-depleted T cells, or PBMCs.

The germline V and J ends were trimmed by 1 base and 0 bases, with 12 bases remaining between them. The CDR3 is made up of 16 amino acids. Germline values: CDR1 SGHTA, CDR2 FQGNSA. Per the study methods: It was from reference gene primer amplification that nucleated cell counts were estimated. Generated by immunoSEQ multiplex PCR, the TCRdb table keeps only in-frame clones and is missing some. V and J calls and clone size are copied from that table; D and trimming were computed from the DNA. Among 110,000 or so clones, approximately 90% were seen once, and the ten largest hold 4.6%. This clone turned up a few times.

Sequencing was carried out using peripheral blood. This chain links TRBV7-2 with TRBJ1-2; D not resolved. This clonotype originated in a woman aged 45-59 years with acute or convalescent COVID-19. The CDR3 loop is CASSLVYSNTNYGYTF. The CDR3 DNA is TGTGCCAGCAGCTTAGTATATAGCAATACTAACTATGGCTACACCTTC.